The sequence of this T cell receptor (beta chain) was determined in a study of T cells in Graves' hyperthyroidism and ophthalmopathy. Study as a whole: Initial diagnosis, before any treatment, was when peripheral blood was collected.

Many counts were recorded for this clonotype. Newly diagnosed hyperthyroidism patients aged 18 to 65 years had disease lasting under 2 months. The diagnoses drew upon clinical symptoms, serum thyroxine and TRAb, thyroid ultrasound and orbital computed tomography. Amplification targeted TCR beta CDR3 regions from RNA transcripts. Researchers ran a first-round RT-PCR on the TCR CDR3 using the HTBI primer set. MiXCR, applied by TCRdb to the multiplex PCR reads, yields one record per CDR3 protein. The table shows around 700,000 distinct CDR3 sequences, with around a sixth occurring only once. The material sequenced was blood. This receptor was taken from a woman in her forties or fifties with Graves' hyperthyroidism that later progressed to Graves' ophthalmopathy.

The CDR3 nucleotides read TGTGCCAGCAGTTTTCGGTCTGGCTACACCTTC. This translates into CASSFRSGYTF. This chain links TRBV12-3 or TRBV12-4 with TRBJ1-2, with D unresolved. Trimming shortened V by 3 bases and J by 7 bases, and 6 bases separated the two germline ends. This CDR3 is 11 amino acids long.